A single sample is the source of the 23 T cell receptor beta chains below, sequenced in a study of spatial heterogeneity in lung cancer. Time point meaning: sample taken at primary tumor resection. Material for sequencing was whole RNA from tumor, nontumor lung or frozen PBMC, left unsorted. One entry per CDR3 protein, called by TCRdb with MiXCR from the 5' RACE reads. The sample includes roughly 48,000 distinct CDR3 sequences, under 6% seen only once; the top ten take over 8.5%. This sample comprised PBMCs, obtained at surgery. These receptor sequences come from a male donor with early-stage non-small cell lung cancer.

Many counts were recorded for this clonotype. CDR3 sequence reads: CASSPSAGVEAFF. The CDR3 nucleotides are TGTGCCAGCAGCCCATCCGCGGGGGTTGAAGCTTTCTTT. The genes are TRBV7-9 and TRBJ1-1; weak D call: TRBD1 (5 bases). Germline values: CDR1 SEHNR, CDR2 FQNEAQ (reference sequence). The ends were cut back, 5 bases at V and 7 bases at J, with 14 bases in the middle. The CDR3 is made up of 13 amino acids.

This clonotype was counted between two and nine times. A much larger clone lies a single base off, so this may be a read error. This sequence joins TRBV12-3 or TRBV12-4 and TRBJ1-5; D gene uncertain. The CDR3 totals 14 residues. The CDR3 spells CASSRGGGNRPQHF. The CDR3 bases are TGTGCCAGCTCCCGGGGAGGCGGGAATCGGCCCCAGCATTTT.

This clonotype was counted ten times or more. The CDR3 sequence is CAQRLRADTQYF. DNA of the CDR3: TGTGCCCAACGGCTAAGGGCGGATACGCAGTATTTT. V usage is TRBV30 and J usage is TRBJ2-3; no clear D. CDR1 and CDR2 from the germline V gene are GTSNPN and SVGIG (reference sequence). The CDR3 contains 12 residues. V lost 8 bases and J 6 bases, leaving 15 bases between the germline ends.

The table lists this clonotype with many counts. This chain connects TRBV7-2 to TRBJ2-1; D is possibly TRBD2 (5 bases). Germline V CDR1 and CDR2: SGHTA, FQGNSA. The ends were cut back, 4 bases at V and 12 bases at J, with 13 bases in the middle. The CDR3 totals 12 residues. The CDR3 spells CASSSTRWGQFF. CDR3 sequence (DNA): TGTGCCAGCAGCTCCACTAGATGGGGGCAGTTCTTC.

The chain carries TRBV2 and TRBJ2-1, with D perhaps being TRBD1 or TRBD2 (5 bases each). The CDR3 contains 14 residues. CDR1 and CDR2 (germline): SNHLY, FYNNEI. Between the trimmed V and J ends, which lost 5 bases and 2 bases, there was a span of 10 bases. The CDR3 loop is CASSRDRPYNEQFF. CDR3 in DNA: TGTGCCAGCAGTCGGGACCGCCCCTACAATGAGCAGTTCTTC.

The CDR3 reads CASSIKVLVTEAFF. The CDR3 nucleotides are TGTGCCAGTAGTATAAAGGTACTAGTCACTGAAGCTTTCTTT. The chain uses TRBV19 and TRBJ1-1, with D unclear. This CDR3 region has 14 residues. V was clipped by 2 bases and J by 4 bases, with 11 bases between them. The V gene's germline CDR1 is LNHDA and CDR2 SQIVND (reference sequence).

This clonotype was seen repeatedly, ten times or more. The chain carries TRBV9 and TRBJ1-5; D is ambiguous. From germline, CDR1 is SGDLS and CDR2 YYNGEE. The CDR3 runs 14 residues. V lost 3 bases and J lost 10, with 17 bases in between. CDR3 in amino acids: CASSARHGEGPQHF. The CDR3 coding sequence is TGTGCCAGCAGCGCGAGACATGGGGAGGGTCCCCAGCATTTT.

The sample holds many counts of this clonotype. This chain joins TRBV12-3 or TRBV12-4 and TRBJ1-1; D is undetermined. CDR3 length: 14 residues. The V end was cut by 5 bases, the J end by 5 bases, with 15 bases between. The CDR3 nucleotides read TGTGCCAGCAGTCCCCATAGAGGGTTTACTGAAGCTTTCTTT. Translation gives CASSPHRGFTEAFF.

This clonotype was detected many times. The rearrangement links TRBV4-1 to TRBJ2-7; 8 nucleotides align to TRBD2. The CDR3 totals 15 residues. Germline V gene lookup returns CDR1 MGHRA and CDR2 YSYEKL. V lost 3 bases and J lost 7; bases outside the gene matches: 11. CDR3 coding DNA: TGCGCCAGCAGCCACAGGCACCGGGAGGGCGAAGAGCAGTACTTC. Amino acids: CASSHRHREGEEQYF.

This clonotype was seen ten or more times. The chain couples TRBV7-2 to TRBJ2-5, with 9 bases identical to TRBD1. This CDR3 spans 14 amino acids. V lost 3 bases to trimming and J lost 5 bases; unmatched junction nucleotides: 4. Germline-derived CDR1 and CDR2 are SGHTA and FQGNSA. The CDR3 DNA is TGTGCCAGCAGCTTCGTGACAGGGGGGGAGACCCAGTACTTC. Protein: CASSFVTGGETQYF. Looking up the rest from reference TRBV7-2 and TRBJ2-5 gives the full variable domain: GAGVSQSPSNKVTEKGKDVELRCDPISGHTALYWYRQSLGQGLEFLIYFQGNSAPDKSGLPSDRFSAERTGGSVSTLTIQRTQQEDSAVYLCASSFVTGGETQYFGPGTRLLVL.

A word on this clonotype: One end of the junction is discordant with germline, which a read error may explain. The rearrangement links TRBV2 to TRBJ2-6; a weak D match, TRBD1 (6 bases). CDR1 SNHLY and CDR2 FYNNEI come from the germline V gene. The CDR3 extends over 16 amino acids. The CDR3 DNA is TGTGCCAGCAGGGACAGACTTTCCTCTGGGGTCAACGTCCTGACTTTC. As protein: CASRDRLSSGVNVLTF.

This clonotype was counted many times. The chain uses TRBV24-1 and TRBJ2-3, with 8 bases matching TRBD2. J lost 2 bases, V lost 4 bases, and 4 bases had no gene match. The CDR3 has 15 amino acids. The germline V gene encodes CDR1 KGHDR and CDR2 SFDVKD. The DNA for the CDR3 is TGTGCCACCAGTGAAGGCGGGGGGCCCACAGATACGCAGTATTTT. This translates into CATSEGGGPTDTQYF.

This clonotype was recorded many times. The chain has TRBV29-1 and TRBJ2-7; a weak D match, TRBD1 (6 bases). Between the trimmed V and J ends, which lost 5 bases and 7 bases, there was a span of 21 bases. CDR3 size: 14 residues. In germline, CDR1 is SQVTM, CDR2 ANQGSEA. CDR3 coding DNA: TGCAGCGTTATACCTACAGGGTCCCGAGATGAGCAGTACTTC. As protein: CSVIPTGSRDEQYF.

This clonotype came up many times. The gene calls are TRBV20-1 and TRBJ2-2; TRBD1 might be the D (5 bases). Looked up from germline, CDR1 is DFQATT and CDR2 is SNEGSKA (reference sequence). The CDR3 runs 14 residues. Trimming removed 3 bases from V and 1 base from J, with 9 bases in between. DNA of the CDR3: TGCAGTGCTAGGAGCACAGGGAACACCGGGGAGCTGTTTTTT. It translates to CSARSTGNTGELFF.

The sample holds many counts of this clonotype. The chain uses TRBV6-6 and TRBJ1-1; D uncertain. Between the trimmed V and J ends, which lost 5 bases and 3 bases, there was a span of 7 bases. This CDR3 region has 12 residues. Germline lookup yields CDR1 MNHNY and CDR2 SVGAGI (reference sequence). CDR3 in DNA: TGTGCCAGCAGTCCGGACTACACTGAAGCTTTCTTT. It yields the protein CASSPDYTEAFF.

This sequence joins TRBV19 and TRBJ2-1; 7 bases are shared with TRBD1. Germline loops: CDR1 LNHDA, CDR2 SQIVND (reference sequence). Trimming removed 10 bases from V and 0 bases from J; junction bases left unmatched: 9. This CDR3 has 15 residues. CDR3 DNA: TGTGCCACCAGAACAGGGGACCGCTCCTACAATGAGCAGTTCTTC. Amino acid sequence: CATRTGDRSYNEQFF.

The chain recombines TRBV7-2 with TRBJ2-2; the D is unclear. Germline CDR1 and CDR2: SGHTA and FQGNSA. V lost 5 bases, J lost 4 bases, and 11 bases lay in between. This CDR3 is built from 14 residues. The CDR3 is CASSARTATGELFF. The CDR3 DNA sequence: TGTGCCAGCAGCGCCCGGACCGCCACCGGGGAGCTGTTTTTT. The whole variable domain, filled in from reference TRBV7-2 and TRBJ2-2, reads GAGVSQSPSNKVTEKGKDVELRCDPISGHTALYWYRQSLGQGLEFLIYFQGNSAPDKSGLPSDRFSAERTGGSVSTLTIQRTQQEDSAVYLCASSARTATGELFFGEGSRLTVL.

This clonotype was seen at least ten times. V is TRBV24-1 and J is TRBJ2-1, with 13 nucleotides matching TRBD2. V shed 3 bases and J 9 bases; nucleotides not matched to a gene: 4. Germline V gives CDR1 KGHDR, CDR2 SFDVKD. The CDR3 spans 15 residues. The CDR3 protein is CATSDPGTSGTEQFF. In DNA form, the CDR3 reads TGTGCCACCAGTGATCCCGGGACTAGCGGGACTGAGCAGTTCTTC.

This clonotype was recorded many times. Here the CDR3 DNA reads TGCAGCGCTGGGGGGGGCCCCACAGATACGCAGTATTTT. It specifies CSAGGGPTDTQYF. The chain recombines TRBV29-1 with TRBJ2-3; D perhaps matches TRBD2 (7 bases). Trimming removed 7 bases from V and 2 bases from J, with 13 bases in between. The germline V gene encodes CDR1 SQVTM and CDR2 ANQGSEA. The CDR3 length is 13 residues.

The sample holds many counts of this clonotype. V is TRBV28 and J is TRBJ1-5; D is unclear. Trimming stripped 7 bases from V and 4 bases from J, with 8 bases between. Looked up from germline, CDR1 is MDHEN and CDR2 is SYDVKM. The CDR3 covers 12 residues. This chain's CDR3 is CASISGNQPQHF. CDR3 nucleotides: TGTGCCAGCATTTCAGGAAATCAGCCCCAGCATTTT.

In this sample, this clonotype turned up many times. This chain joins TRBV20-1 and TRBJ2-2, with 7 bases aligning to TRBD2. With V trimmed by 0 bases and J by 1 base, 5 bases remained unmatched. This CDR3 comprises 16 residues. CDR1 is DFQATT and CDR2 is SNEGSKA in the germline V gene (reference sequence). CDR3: CSARDSGRWNTGELFF. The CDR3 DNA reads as TGCAGTGCTAGAGATTCCGGGAGGTGGAACACCGGGGAGCTGTTTTTT.

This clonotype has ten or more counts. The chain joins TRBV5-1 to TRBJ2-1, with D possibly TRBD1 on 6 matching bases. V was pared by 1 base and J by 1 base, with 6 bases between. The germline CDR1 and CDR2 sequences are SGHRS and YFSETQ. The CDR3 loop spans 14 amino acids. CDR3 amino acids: CASSLQGSYNEQFF. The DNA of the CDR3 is TGCGCCAGCAGCTTGCAGGGGTCCTACAATGAGCAGTTCTTC.

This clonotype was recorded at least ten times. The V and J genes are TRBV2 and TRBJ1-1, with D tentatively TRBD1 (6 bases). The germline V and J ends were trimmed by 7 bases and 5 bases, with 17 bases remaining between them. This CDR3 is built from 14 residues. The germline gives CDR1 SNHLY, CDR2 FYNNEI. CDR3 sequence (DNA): TGTGCCAGCACCGAGAGGGGGGGAGGGACTGAAGCTTTCTTT. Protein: CASTERGGGTEAFF.